This entry describes one TCR beta chain. The source of the sample is a study of blood T cell repertoires in COVID-19. Looking at the study overall: COVID-19 samples collected from the United States, Italy and Spain covered acute and convalescent phases. Sources were T cells, B-cell-depleted T cells, or PBMCs; the material itself was cDNA or gDNA.

This CDR3 is 17 amino acids long. CDR1 SGDLS and CDR2 YYNGEE come from the germline V gene. Trimming shortened V by 0 bases and J by 1 base, and 11 bases separated the two germline ends. Original processing methods: Amplification from reference gene primers served as the basis for estimated nucleated cell counts. Libraries were prepared by immunoSEQ multiplex PCR; TCRdb keeps only in-frame clonotypes and omits some of them. D and trimming come from the DNA, and the V and J calls and clone size come from that table. The table records 18,000 or so clones, 70% to 90% of them present only once. The receptor comes from a man aged 40-50 years with active COVID-19. The material sequenced was peripheral blood. The chain has TRBV9 and TRBJ2-6; D possibly corresponds to TRBD2 (5 bases). In nucleotides, the CDR3 is TGTGCCAGCAGCGTAGCTTTTCGGGGTTCTGGGGCCAACGTCCTGACTTTC. Protein: CASSVAFRGSGANVLTF.